A selection of T cell receptor beta chains follows, all from one sample in a study of blood T cells in healthy people across ages. In TCRdb, the 5' RACE reads were re-called with MiXCR into one record per CDR3 protein. The sample shows about 720,000 distinct CDR3 sequences, about 24% of them seen only once. What was sequenced was blood. All receptors come from a man in his 70s in good health. Both conserved end residues are trimmed from each CDR3.

v_gene	j_gene	CDR3aa
TRBV7-2	TRBJ2-3	ASSSSWDRDEDTQY
TRBV12-3/TRBV12-4	TRBJ1-3	ASSRLTGRNTIY
TRBV24-1	TRBJ2-1	ATSDLRSHEQF
TRBV5-1	TRBJ1-4	ASSPDGVNEKLF
TRBV11-2	-	ASSLVRLPNEQF
TRBV21-1	TRBJ1-1	ASSKGGEDTEAF
TRBV28	TRBJ2-4	ASSGSGGSKNIQY
TRBV6-1	TRBJ1-5	ASSPPVLGPGTRRLQH
TRBV28	-	ASSLWWTGSPYEQY
TRBV6-6	TRBJ2-7	ASSYSSGGEYEQY
TRBV5-1	TRBJ1-2	ASSVDSYNGYT
TRBV11-2	TRBJ2-3	ASSLEGGLGTDTQY
TRBV15	TRBJ1-1	APSRGDRNTEAF
TRBV24-1	TRBJ1-4	ATSDFVAGVGEKLF
TRBV20-1	TRBJ1-3	SARLIGGSGNTIY
TRBV20-1	TRBJ2-5	SARPWTETQY
TRBV29-1	TRBJ2-6	SVERPLGSGANVLT
TRBV9	TRBJ2-1	ASSADPGLNEQF
TRBV3-1	TRBJ2-7	ASSPRQGFDEQY
TRBV29-1	TRBJ1-1	SVDNSENTEAF
TRBV5-1	TRBJ1-2	ASSYTVSYGYT
TRBV20-1	TRBJ2-1	SALAGTVSSYNEQF